A single T cell receptor beta chain is shown here with its context. Only in-frame clones appear in the TCRdb table, and some are missing; sequencing was by immunoSEQ multiplex PCR. The data show about 36,000 clones, about 83% seen once. The data were taken from a study of blood T cell repertoires in COVID-19. Sequenced material: peripheral blood. The TCR was taken from a man aged 55 to 70 with active COVID-19.

The CDR3 is CASSLLANEQFF. The DNA for the CDR3 is TGTGCCAGCAGCCTACTAGCGAATGAGCAGTTCTTC. The rearrangement links TRBV14 to TRBJ2-1; TRBD2 matches 7 bases. V was clipped by 4 bases and J by 7 bases; unmatched bases: 1. Germline V gene lookup returns CDR1 SGHDN and CDR2 FVKESK. CDR3 length: 12 amino acids. The full variable domain, its missing parts supplied by reference TRBV14 and TRBJ2-1, is EAGVTQFPSHSVIEKGQTVTLRCDPISGHDNLYWYRRVMGKEIKFLLHFVKESKQDESGMPNNRFLAERTGGTYSTLKVQPAELEDSGVYFCASSLLANEQFFGPGTRLTVL.